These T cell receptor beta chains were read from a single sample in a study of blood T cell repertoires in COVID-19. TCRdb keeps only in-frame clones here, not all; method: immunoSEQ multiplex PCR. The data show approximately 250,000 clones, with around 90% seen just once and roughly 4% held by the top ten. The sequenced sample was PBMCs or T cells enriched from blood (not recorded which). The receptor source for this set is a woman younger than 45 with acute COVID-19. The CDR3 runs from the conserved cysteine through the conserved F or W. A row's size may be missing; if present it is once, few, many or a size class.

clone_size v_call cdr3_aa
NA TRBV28 CASSIGQIEKNIQYF
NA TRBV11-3 CASSLFFGELFF
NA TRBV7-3 CASSLAGQRNTGELFF
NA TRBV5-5 CASSLEGDKTEAFF
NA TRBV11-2 CASSLSQGDEQFF
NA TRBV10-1 CASSDSQGAEKLFF
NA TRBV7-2 CASSFPAGGLYEQYF
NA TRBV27 CASSPGTVSYAQHF
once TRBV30 CAWGGTGVENEKLFF
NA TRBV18 CASSPLGGTNEKLFF
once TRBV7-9 CASSLGAGDNQPQHF
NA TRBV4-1 CASSQVTSGTDTQYF
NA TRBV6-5 CASSWELAASYNEQFF
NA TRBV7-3 CASSPSGPPMNTEAFF
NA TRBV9 CASSVMPGTGVGEQFF
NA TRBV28 CASSRTGTGGQDEQYF
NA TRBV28 CASSLGQDYYGYTF
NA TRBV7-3 CASSLNGLAASTDTQYF
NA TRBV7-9 CASLTGQGNTEAFF
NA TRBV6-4 CASSVGSNQPQHF
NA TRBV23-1 CASSQSIQTGPNQPQHF
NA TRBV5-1 CASSLSTVYNEQFF
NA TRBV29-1 CSASMTGEIETQYF
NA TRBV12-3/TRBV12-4 CASSSDRDYGYTF
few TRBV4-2 CASSQDIGGGGEKLFF
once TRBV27 CASSPGQGAVQPQHF
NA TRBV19 CASSIVQGSNQPQHF
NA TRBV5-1 CASSLTGTGVDFYGYTF
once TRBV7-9 CASSPWTTTSTDTQYF
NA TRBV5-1 CASSLGLAGLYTGELFF
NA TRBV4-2 CASSQDRGRTGATYEQYF
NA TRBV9 CASSDTSNEQFF
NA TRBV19 CASSRGQEQPQHF
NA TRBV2 CASQDRGGVSYNEQFF
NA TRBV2 CASITGLYTEAFF
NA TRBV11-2 CASSPRQGARRMSAFF
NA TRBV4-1 CASSQEGAGGSQPQHF
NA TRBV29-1 CSVGLNYEQYF
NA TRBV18 CASSPRGGDEQFF
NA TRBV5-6 CASSLDPDYRIYNEQFF
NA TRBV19 CASRGDRGFDEQYF
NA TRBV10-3 CAISGSSGAQETQYF
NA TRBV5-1 CASSLAADTEQYF
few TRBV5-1 CASSLARAYEQYF
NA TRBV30 CAWRGLAGVGFREQFF
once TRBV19 CASSNMGQGLETQYF
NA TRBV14 CASSQDGRSRETQYF
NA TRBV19 CASSIEGTWATYEQYF
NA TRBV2 CASSASWDSSYNEQFF
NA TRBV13 CASSSDSLNTEAFF
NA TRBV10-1 CASSEKGDPREQYF
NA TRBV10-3 CAISEEGGYGYTF